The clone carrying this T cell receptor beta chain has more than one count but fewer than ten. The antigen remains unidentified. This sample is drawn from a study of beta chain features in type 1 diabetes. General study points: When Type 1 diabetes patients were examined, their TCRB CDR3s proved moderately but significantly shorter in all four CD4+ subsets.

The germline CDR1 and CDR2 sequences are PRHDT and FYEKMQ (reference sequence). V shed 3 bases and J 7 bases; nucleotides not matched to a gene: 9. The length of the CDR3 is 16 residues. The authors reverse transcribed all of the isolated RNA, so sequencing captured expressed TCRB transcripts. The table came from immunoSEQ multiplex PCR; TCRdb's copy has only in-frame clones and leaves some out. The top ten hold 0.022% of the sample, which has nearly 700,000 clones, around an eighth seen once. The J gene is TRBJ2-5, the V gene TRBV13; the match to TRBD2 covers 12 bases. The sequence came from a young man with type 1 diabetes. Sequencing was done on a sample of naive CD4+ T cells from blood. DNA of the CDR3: TGTGCCAGCAGCTTCACCTGGACTAGCGGGGTTGGGACCCAGTACTTC. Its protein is CASSFTWTSGVGTQYF. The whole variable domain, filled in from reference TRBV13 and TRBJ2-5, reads AAGVIQSPRHLIKEKRETATLKCYPIPRHDTVYWYQQGPGQDPQFLISFYEKMQSDKGSIPDRFSAQQFSDYHSELNMSSLELGDSALYFCASSFTWTSGVGTQYFGPGTRLLVL.